Following are 30 T cell receptor beta chains from one sample sequenced in a study of beta chain features in type 1 diabetes (dated by TCRdb to the late 2010s). The investigation overall reported the following: Type 1 diabetes patients showed a moderate but significant shortening of TCRB CDR3 length in all four CD4+ subsets.

These receptors are not linked to any known antigen. Receptors were amplified or captured by the immunoSEQ multiplex PCR assay. The entire amount of isolated RNA was reverse transcribed using the High Capacity cDNA Reverse Transcription Kit, so the sequenced TCRB transcripts were expressed ones. The table was pulled from immuneACCESS by TCRdb, which kept in-frame rearrangements only. Such tables lose some clones; where checked, under half of the loss comes from unresolved V genes, and the rest has no known cause. For this sample the table gives 500,000 to 650,000 clones, of which 12% were detected only once. Together, the top ten hold around 0.12% of the sample. Sequencing was performed on naive CD4+ T cells from blood. The cell subset or site label, read with the paper, signifies: true naive CD4+ T cells. The receptors derive from a man aged 30 to 45 with type 1 diabetes.

The J gene is TRBJ1-4, the V gene TRBV21-1. TRBV21-1 corresponds to a pseudogene. The CDR3 loop spans 9 amino acids. In DNA form, the CDR3 reads TGTGCCAGTACCGGGTCGGCTGTTTTT. This codes for CASTGSAVF.

The V call is TRBV2, the J call TRBJ2-7; D might be TRBD1 (5 bases). From germline, CDR1 is SNHLY and CDR2 FYNNEI. The CDR3 covers 14 residues. Trimming removed 8 bases from V and 2 bases from J, with 16 bases in between. The CDR3 nucleotides are TGTGCCAGCTGTCCTGCAGGGCCGACCTACGAGCAGTACTTC. This encodes CASCPAGPTYEQYF.

The genes are TRBV15 and TRBJ2-5; D unresolved. V shed 0 bases and J shed 3 bases, with 5 bases lying between them. The CDR3 consists of 13 residues. Germline V lookup: CDR1 LNHNV, CDR2 YYDKDF (reference sequence). The CDR3 DNA reads as TGTGCCACCAGCAGAGATCCCAAAGAGACCCAGTACTTC. Its translation is CATSRDPKETQYF.

The chain joins TRBV9 to TRBJ1-3; maybe TRBD1 (5 bases). Trimming took off 2 bases at V and 0 bases at J, with 9 bases between the two ends. CDR1 is SGDLS, CDR2 YYNGEE, per germline. The CDR3 sequence is 15 residues long. CDR3 protein: CASSVWTISGNTIYF. DNA of the CDR3: TGTGCCAGCAGCGTTTGGACAATCTCTGGAAACACCATATATTTT. Using reference TRBV9 and TRBJ1-3 for the parts outside the CDR3, the full variable domain is DSGVTQTPKHLITATGQRVTLRCSPRSGDLSVYWYQQSLDQGLQFLIQYYNGEERAKGNILERFSAQQFPDLHSELNLSSLELGDSALYFCASSVWTISGNTIYFGEGSWLTVV.

V gene TRBV7-2 combines with J gene TRBJ2-2; the D gene is possibly TRBD2 (6 bases). This CDR3 has 16 residues. The germline V gene encodes CDR1 SGHTA and CDR2 FQGNSA. Trimming removed 5 bases at V and 2 bases at J, with 15 bases between. CDR3 DNA sequence: TGTGCCAGCAGCCTTACAGCGGGCCGAAACACCGGGGAGCTGTTTTTT. Translated, it gives CASSLTAGRNTGELFF.

The sample holds a few counts of this clone. The V gene is TRBV6-6, the J gene TRBJ1-4; D remains unclear. CDR1 and CDR2 (germline): MNHNY, SVGAGI (reference sequence). Deletions cut 8 bases from V and 5 bases from J, with 9 bases between. This CDR3 spans 12 amino acids. The CDR3 sequence is CASGEQNEKLFF. As DNA, the CDR3 is TGTGCCAGCGGGGAACAGAATGAAAAACTGTTTTTT.

In its sample, this clone was seen many times. V and J are TRBV19 and TRBJ1-4; TRBD1 is a possible D gene (6 bases). With 5 bases removed from V and 8 bases from J, the gap between germline ends came to 18 bases. The CDR3 contains 15 residues. Germline loops: CDR1 LNHDA, CDR2 SQIVND (reference sequence). The CDR3 bases are TGTGCCAGTAGTGTCTTATCTACAGGGAGGGAAAAACTGTTTTTT. It is translated as CASSVLSTGREKLFF.

This clone was counted between two and nine times. The CDR3 bases are TGTGCCAGCAGTATTGGGACAGGATTCTATGGCTACACCTTC. Translating it yields CASSIGTGFYGYTF. V gene TRBV28 combines with J gene TRBJ1-2, with 8 bases fitting TRBD1. CDR1 is MDHEN, CDR2 SYDVKM, per germline. The CDR3 sequence is 14 residues long. V shed 5 bases, J shed 4 bases, and the junction held 6 bases outside the gene matches.

The chain recombines TRBV5-4 with TRBJ2-5; weak D call: TRBD2 (6 bases). Germline-derived CDR1 and CDR2 are SGHNT and YYREEE (reference sequence). CDR3 length: 16 amino acids. Deletions cut 0 bases from V and 0 bases from J, with 12 bases between. CDR3 in DNA: TGTGCCAGCAGCTTGGTGGACTACCAGTACCAAGAGACCCAGTACTTC. Translation: CASSLVDYQYQETQYF.

This clone was counted only a few times. The CDR3 is CASSATGTGVRNEQFF. The CDR3, as DNA: TGTGCCAGCAGCGCCACCGGGACAGGGGTAAGGAATGAGCAGTTCTTC. The chain is built from TRBV9 and TRBJ2-1, with 10 positions matching TRBD1. Unmatched junction bases numbered 10, after V lost 3 bases and J lost 7 bases. This CDR3 is 16 amino acids long. The germline V gene encodes CDR1 SGDLS and CDR2 YYNGEE.

The chain employs TRBV28 and TRBJ1-2; weak D call: TRBD1 (6 bases). Trimming shortened V by 10 bases and J by 4 bases, and 13 bases separated the two germline ends. CDR1 is MDHEN and CDR2 is SYDVKM in the germline V gene. This CDR3 is built from 12 residues. CDR3 in amino acids: CATSRDIYGYTF. CDR3 DNA: TGTGCCACCTCCCGGGACATCTATGGCTACACCTTC.

There are a few counts of this clone. The rearrangement uses TRBV7-3 and TRBJ1-1; 7 nucleotides line up with TRBD1. V shed 5 bases and J 7 bases; nucleotides not matched to a gene: 10. Germline CDR1 reads SGHTA; CDR2 reads FQGTGA. The CDR3 sequence is 14 residues long. Written as DNA, the CDR3 is TGTGCCAGCAGCCCTACCCGGGACAGCAATGAAGCTTTCTTT. Its translation: CASSPTRDSNEAFF.

Written as DNA, the CDR3 is TGTGCCATCAGCCCGGGACAGGGAGCCTCTGGGGCCAACGTCCTGACTTTC. This encodes CAISPGQGASGANVLTF. The rearrangement uses TRBV10-3 and TRBJ2-6; TRBD1 agrees at 9 bases. Per the germline V gene, CDR1 is ENHRY and CDR2 is SYGVKD. CDR3 length: 17 residues. J gave up 0 bases and V 6 bases, and 6 bases lay outside the gene matches.

This rearrangement joins TRBV10-3 to TRBJ2-7, with D maybe TRBD2 (5 bases). There are 13 residues in the CDR3. Looked up from germline, CDR1 is ENHRY and CDR2 is SYGVKD. With 6 bases removed from V and 3 bases from J, the gap between germline ends came to 12 bases. As DNA, the CDR3 is TGTGCCATCAGCGGTTCGGGGAACTACGAGCAGTACTTC. It specifies CAISGSGNYEQYF.

There are many counts of this clone. The V gene is TRBV13, the J gene TRBJ2-7; TRBD1 aligns across 8 bases. CDR1 and CDR2 from the germline V gene are PRHDT and FYEKMQ (reference sequence). V was pared by 4 bases and J by 7 bases, with 12 bases of the junction left unmatched. This CDR3 has 15 residues. The chain's CDR3 is CASSYGQGRAREQYF. The CDR3 DNA follows: TGTGCCAGCAGCTACGGACAGGGCAGGGCGAGGGAGCAGTACTTC. Using reference TRBV13 and TRBJ2-7 for the parts outside the CDR3, the full variable domain is AAGVIQSPRHLIKEKRETATLKCYPIPRHDTVYWYQQGPGQDPQFLISFYEKMQSDKGSIPDRFSAQQFSDYHSELNMSSLELGDSALYFCASSYGQGRAREQYFGPGTRLTVT.

The chain links TRBV14 to TRBJ1-2, with D unclear. V was clipped by 0 bases and J by 8 bases, with 13 bases between them. The length of the CDR3 is 14 residues. Germline CDR1 and CDR2: SGHDN and FVKESK. The CDR3 DNA reads TGTGCCAGCAGCCAAGATCTAGACCGAATGGGCTACACCTTC. The encoded protein is CASSQDLDRMGYTF.

The CDR3 bases are TGTGCCAGCAGCGCCGGACAGACCAACTACGAGCAGTACTTC. Translating it yields CASSAGQTNYEQYF. The V call is TRBV9, the J call TRBJ2-7, with a tentative D call TRBD1 (6 bases). The ends were cut back, 3 bases at V and 3 bases at J, with 13 bases in the middle. Looked up from germline, CDR1 is SGDLS and CDR2 is YYNGEE. The CDR3 length is 14 residues. Filled out from reference TRBV9 and TRBJ2-7, the complete variable domain reads DSGVTQTPKHLITATGQRVTLRCSPRSGDLSVYWYQQSLDQGLQFLIQYYNGEERAKGNILERFSAQQFPDLHSELNLSSLELGDSALYFCASSAGQTNYEQYFGPGTRLTVT.

V gene TRBV5-1 combines with J gene TRBJ2-1; 7 bases are a match to TRBD2. CDR3 size: 16 residues. J was trimmed by 7 bases and V by 0 bases; bases with no gene match: 10. Germline assignment: CDR1 SGHRS and CDR2 YFSETQ. CDR3 in DNA: TGCGCCAGCAGCTTGGTTGGGAGGGGTGAAGGGAATGAGCAGTTCTTC. Amino acid sequence: CASSLVGRGEGNEQFF.

This clone was seen a few times. The J gene is TRBJ2-1, the V gene TRBV9, with 8 bases identical to TRBD2. The CDR3 contains 15 residues. J gave up 9 bases and V 0 bases, and 8 bases lay outside the gene matches. CDR1 is SGDLS, CDR2 YYNGEE, per germline. This chain's CDR3 is CASSVAVGGAGEQFF. The CDR3 nucleotides are TGTGCCAGCAGCGTAGCGGTCGGGGGGGCAGGTGAGCAGTTCTTC.

The J gene is TRBJ2-7, the V gene TRBV5-1, with TRBD1 identical over 8 bases. CDR3 length equals 14 residues. The germline V gene encodes CDR1 SGHRS and CDR2 YFSETQ. V shed 5 bases, J shed 0 bases, and the junction held 4 bases outside the gene matches. CDR3 sequence reads: CASRPQGDSYEQYF. DNA for the CDR3: TGCGCCAGCAGACCACAGGGGGACTCCTACGAGCAGTACTTC.

This clone was observed a handful of times. This chain connects TRBV6-6 to TRBJ1-2; D gene unclear. Per the germline V gene, CDR1 is MNHNY and CDR2 is SVGAGI (reference sequence). The V and J ends lost 4 bases and 8 bases respectively, with 8 bases between them. This CDR3 is 11 amino acids long. CDR3 DNA: TGTGCCAGCAGTTTACTTTGGGGCTACACCTTC. Its protein product is CASSLLWGYTF.

The table lists this clone with a few counts. This rearrangement joins TRBV5-4 to TRBJ2-7; D remains ambiguous. The V gene lost 4 bases and the J gene lost 4 bases, with 12 bases spanning the gap. Germline V gene sequence: CDR1 SGHNT, CDR2 YYREEE (reference sequence). The CDR3 is 13 amino acids. CDR3: CASSRSIGYEQYF. The CDR3 nucleotides are TGTGCCAGCAGCCGGAGCATCGGATACGAGCAGTACTTC.

The rearrangement links TRBV27 to TRBJ1-3; no firm D call. CDR1 is MNHEY and CDR2 is SMNVEV in the germline V gene (reference sequence). V was trimmed by 5 bases and J by 4 bases, leaving 15 bases between them. This CDR3 has 15 amino acids. CDR3 sequence reads: CASSAKAGVGNTIYF. Here the CDR3 DNA reads TGTGCCAGCAGTGCCAAGGCCGGCGTGGGAAACACCATATATTTT.

This clone occurred a few times. The rearrangement uses TRBV4-2 and TRBJ2-7, with TRBD2 matching over 13 bases. The V gene's germline CDR1 is LGHNA and CDR2 YNFKEQ. The length of the CDR3 is 18 residues. V dropped 0 bases and J dropped 2; count of bases not matched to a gene: 7. CDR3 in amino acids: CASSQDLTSGGEPYEQYF. CDR3 nucleotides: TGTGCCAGCAGCCAAGATCTTACTAGCGGGGGGGAACCCTACGAGCAGTACTTC.

The chain uses TRBV29-1 and TRBJ1-4; D is unclear. CDR1 and CDR2 from the germline V gene are SQVTM and ANQGSEA. V was trimmed by 6 bases and J by 0 bases, leaving 8 bases between them. The CDR3 totals 13 residues. CDR3 region: CSVRETTNEKLFF. In DNA form, the CDR3 reads TGCAGCGTCCGGGAGACAACTAATGAAAAACTGTTTTTT.

The J gene is TRBJ2-1, the V gene TRBV19; 14 positions match TRBD2. The CDR3 spans 17 residues. The junction had 5 bases not matched to a gene; V was cut back by 7 bases and J by 0 bases. Germline lookup yields CDR1 LNHDA and CDR2 SQIVND (reference sequence). The CDR3 sequence: CASTGLAGVSSYNEQFF. CDR3 nucleotide sequence: TGTGCCAGTACGGGACTAGCGGGGGTCAGCTCCTACAATGAGCAGTTCTTC.

The genes are TRBV7-2 and TRBJ2-5, with 9 bases lining up with TRBD2. Germline V lookup: CDR1 SGHTA, CDR2 FQGNSA. The ends lost 5 bases at V and 3 bases at J; junction bases unmatched: 13. CDR3 length equals 17 residues. The CDR3 sequence is CASSPRRGAGGEETQYF. CDR3 nucleotides: TGTGCCAGCAGCCCTCGGAGGGGAGCGGGGGGTGAAGAGACCCAGTACTTC.

This clone has more than one count but fewer than ten. The chain uses TRBV4-3 and TRBJ1-2; 9 nucleotides agree with TRBD1. Germline V gives CDR1 LGHNA, CDR2 YSLEER. V shed 2 bases, J shed 6 bases, and the junction held 10 bases outside the gene matches. The length of the CDR3 is 16 residues. The DNA for the CDR3 is TGCGCCAGCAGCCAATCTTCCGGGACAGGGCACAATGGCTACACCTTC. Translation: CASSQSSGTGHNGYTF.

This clone was picked up a small number of times. The V call is TRBV6-6, the J call TRBJ1-6; TRBD1 matches 8 bases. V shed 5 bases, J shed 7 bases, and the junction held 1 base outside the gene matches. Germline lookup yields CDR1 MNHNY and CDR2 SVGAGI (reference sequence). This CDR3 region has 13 residues. The DNA of the CDR3 is TGTGCCAGCAGTGACAGGGGCAATTCACCCCTCCACTTT. Translating gives CASSDRGNSPLHF.

V is TRBV6-5 and J is TRBJ2-7; 8 bases are shared with TRBD1. Trimming cost V 2 bases and J 2 bases; bases outside gene matches: 2. This CDR3 has 14 residues. Germline lookup yields CDR1 MNHEY and CDR2 SVGAGI. The CDR3 loop is CASSYRDRPYEQYF. CDR3 nucleotides: TGTGCCAGCAGTTACCGGGACAGGCCCTACGAGCAGTACTTC.